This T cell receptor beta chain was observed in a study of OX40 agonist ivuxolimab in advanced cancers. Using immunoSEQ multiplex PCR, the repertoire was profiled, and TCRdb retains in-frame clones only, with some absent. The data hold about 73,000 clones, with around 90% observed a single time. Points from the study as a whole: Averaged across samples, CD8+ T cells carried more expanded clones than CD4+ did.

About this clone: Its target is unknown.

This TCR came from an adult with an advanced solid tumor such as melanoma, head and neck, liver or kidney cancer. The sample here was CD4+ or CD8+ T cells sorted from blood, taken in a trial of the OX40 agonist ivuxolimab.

Here the CDR3 DNA reads TGTGCCTGGGACAGGGCCTCTTACGAGCAGTACTTC. Translation: CAWDRASYEQYF. The gene calls are TRBV30 and TRBJ2-7; 7 bases fit TRBD1. CDR3 length: 12 residues. Germline V gene sequence: CDR1 GTSNPN, CDR2 SVGIG (reference sequence). V dropped 5 bases and J dropped 4; count of bases not matched to a gene: 5.